The 27 T cell receptor beta chains below come from one sample, sequenced in a study of T cell changes during pregnancy in multiple sclerosis. Repertoires were generated with immunoSEQ multiplex PCR, while TCRdb's copy carries only in-frame clones and drops some. The sample consists of tens of thousands of clones, around 90% of them appearing once. Sequences were derived from CD4+ T cells from peripheral blood mononuclear cells, sampled before pregnancy. The receptors stem from a female donor with multiple sclerosis, enrolled in a pregnancy study.

V is TRBV18 and J is TRBJ2-7, with no clear D. The CDR3 runs 14 residues. V was cut by 3 bases and J by 2 bases, with 11 bases left in between. Germline V gene data show CDR1 as KGHSH and CDR2 as LQKENI. The CDR3 DNA reads as TGTGCCAGCTCACCCCTAGACTCAGCCTACGAGCAGTACTTC. Its protein is CASSPLDSAYEQYF.

The V and J genes are TRBV28 and TRBJ1-3, with 8 positions matching TRBD1. Germline loops: CDR1 MDHEN, CDR2 SYDVKM. The CDR3 runs 16 residues. The ends lost 2 bases at V and 4 bases at J; junction bases unmatched: 7. The CDR3 bases are TGTGCCAGCAGTTTAGCCCAGGGGGCGGGGGGAAACACCATATATTTT. Protein sequence: CASSLAQGAGGNTIYF.

This clone showed up just a few times. V and J are TRBV5-4 and TRBJ1-6, with 7 bases identical to TRBD1. Germline V CDR1 and CDR2: SGHNT, YYREEE (reference sequence). Trimming at V came to 5 bases and at J to 5 bases, leaving 7 bases not matched to a gene. This CDR3 is 15 amino acids long. The CDR3 reads CASSSGQHDNSPLHF. Written as DNA, the CDR3 is TGTGCCAGCAGTTCGGGACAGCATGATAATTCACCCCTCCACTTT. Variable domain in full (rest from reference TRBV5-4 and TRBJ1-6): ETGVTQSPTHLIKTRGQQVTLRCSSQSGHNTVSWYQQALGQGPQFIFQYYREEENGRGNFPPRFSGLQFPNYSSELNVNALELDDSALYLCASSSGQHDNSPLHFGNGTRLTVT.

This chain connects TRBV11-3 to TRBJ2-5, with 8 nucleotides matching TRBD2. Germline-derived CDR1 and CDR2 are SGHNT and YENEEA. This CDR3 region has 15 residues. With V trimmed by 5 bases and J by 5 bases, 10 bases remained unmatched. Here the CDR3 DNA reads TGTGCCAGCAGCCACCAGCCGGGACTAGGGGAGACCCAGTACTTC. The encoded protein is CASSHQPGLGETQYF.

This chain uses TRBV19 with TRBJ1-2, with 9 positions matching TRBD1. V trimming: 8 bases; J trimming: 2 bases; junction bases outside the gene matches: 9. The CDR3 has 15 amino acids. Looked up from germline, CDR1 is LNHDA and CDR2 is SQIVND (reference sequence). CDR3 DNA sequence: TGTGCCAGTCGAACCACAACAGGGGGCAACTATGGCTACACCTTC. Translating it yields CASRTTTGGNYGYTF.

The chain uses TRBV18 and TRBJ1-4, with D possibly being TRBD1 (5 bases). Germline-derived CDR1 and CDR2 are KGHSH and LQKENI. This CDR3 is built from 13 residues. V was shortened by 2 bases and J by 6 bases, with 7 bases between the two germline ends. The CDR3 protein is CASSPWGDEKLFF. As DNA, the CDR3 is TGTGCCAGCTCACCATGGGGGGATGAAAAACTGTTTTTT. The full variable domain, completed using reference TRBV18 and TRBJ1-4, is NAGVMQNPRHLVRRRGQEARLRCSPMKGHSHVYWYRQLPEEGLKFMVYLQKENIIDESGMPKERFSAEFPKEGPSILRIQQVVRGDSAAYFCASSPWGDEKLFFGSGTQLSVL.

The V call is TRBV11-3, the J call TRBJ2-7; no firm D call. V lost 1 base, J lost 4 bases, and 8 bases lay in between. Germline CDR1 and CDR2: SGHNT and YENEEA. There are 13 residues in the CDR3. CDR3 DNA: TGTGCCAGCAGCTTAGGTGAGGAATACGAGCAGTACTTC. Translated, it gives CASSLGEEYEQYF.

The rearrangement links TRBV19 to TRBJ2-7; TRBD1 aligns across 11 bases. V shed 0 bases, J shed 3 bases, and the junction held 4 bases outside the gene matches. The CDR3 covers 16 residues. In germline, CDR1 is LNHDA, CDR2 SQIVND (reference sequence). The DNA for the CDR3 is TGTGCCAGTAGTATAGAACCGGGACAGGGGGTCTACGAGCAGTACTTC. Its translation is CASSIEPGQGVYEQYF.

This chain links TRBV7-9 with TRBJ2-7; D not certain. Trimming took off 0 bases at V and 4 bases at J, with 4 bases between the two ends. Germline CDR1 and CDR2: SEHNR and FQNEAQ (reference sequence). The CDR3 extends over 12 amino acids. In nucleotides, the CDR3 is TGTGCCAGCAGCTTAGCCCAATACGAGCAGTACTTC. This translates into CASSLAQYEQYF.

This clone has a single count. The V call is TRBV4-2, the J call TRBJ2-5; 10 bases line up with TRBD2. Germline loops: CDR1 LGHNA, CDR2 YNFKEQ. V dropped 1 base and J dropped 7; count of bases not matched to a gene: 9. The CDR3 has 16 amino acids. CDR3: CASSQGLSGGDGTQYF. CDR3 nucleotide sequence: TGTGCCAGCAGCCAAGGTTTAAGCGGGGGGGATGGGACCCAGTACTTC.

The chain links TRBV28 to TRBJ2-7, with 8 bases aligning to TRBD2. V trimming: 4 bases; J trimming: 2 bases; junction bases outside the gene matches: 4. CDR1 and CDR2 (germline): MDHEN, SYDVKM. CDR3 size: 14 residues. CDR3 in amino acids: CASSSSGRTYEQYF. The DNA of the CDR3 is TGTGCCAGCAGTTCTAGCGGGCGAACCTACGAGCAGTACTTC.

The J gene is TRBJ1-4, the V gene TRBV7-8; TRBD1 aligns across 7 bases. The V segment lost 4 bases and the J segment 13 bases; nucleotides outside the gene matches: 12. Germline CDR1 reads SGHVS; CDR2 reads FQNEAQ. CDR3 length: 14 residues. DNA for the CDR3: TGTGCCAGCAGCTCCCGGGACAGTGGAAGAGGACTGTTTTTT. This sequence encodes CASSSRDSGRGLFF.

The gene calls are TRBV5-1 and TRBJ1-2; D may be TRBD1 (6 bases). The CDR3 loop spans 14 amino acids. Germline values: CDR1 SGHRS, CDR2 YFSETQ. V was pared by 0 bases and J by 4 bases, with 10 bases between. CDR3 residues: CASSLAGDPYGYTF. The CDR3 coding sequence is TGCGCCAGCAGCTTGGCAGGGGATCCCTATGGCTACACCTTC.

The V and J genes are TRBV6-5 and TRBJ2-7; 9 positions agree with TRBD1. CDR3 length: 15 residues. Germline CDR1 is MNHEY and CDR2 is SVGAGI. J lost 0 bases, V lost 6 bases, and 6 bases had no gene match. This CDR3 is CASRTGTGHSYEQYF. The CDR3 nucleotides read TGTGCCAGCAGAACCGGGACAGGGCACTCCTACGAGCAGTACTTC.

The chain is built from TRBV18 and TRBJ2-1; possibly TRBD1 for D (6 bases). Germline V gene lookup returns CDR1 KGHSH and CDR2 LQKENI. V was pared by 3 bases and J by 7 bases, with 22 bases between. The CDR3 runs to 17 residues. The chain's CDR3 is CASSPLPPTGLWNEQFF. The CDR3 nucleotides are TGTGCCAGCTCACCTCTTCCCCCCACAGGGTTATGGAATGAGCAGTTCTTC.

V is TRBV5-4 and J is TRBJ2-3; 8 bases match TRBD1. Germline V CDR1 and CDR2: SGHNT, YYREEE (reference sequence). Trimming cost V 0 bases and J 5 bases; bases outside gene matches: 2. The CDR3 is 14 amino acids. The DNA for the CDR3 is TGTGCCAGCAGCTTGGGAGACAGGGGAGATACGCAGTATTTT. It specifies CASSLGDRGDTQYF.

The chain combines TRBV20-1 with TRBJ2-1, with D tentatively TRBD1 (6 bases). V lost 5 bases and J 7 bases, leaving 9 bases between the germline ends. The CDR3 consists of 11 residues. CDR1 DFQATT and CDR2 SNEGSKA come from the germline V gene (reference sequence). The CDR3 here is CSAAGVNEQFF. The CDR3 coding sequence is TGCAGTGCTGCAGGGGTGAATGAGCAGTTCTTC.

The chain has TRBV18 and TRBJ1-5, with 7 bases that match TRBD1. Germline loops: CDR1 KGHSH, CDR2 LQKENI. With V trimmed by 3 bases and J by 0 bases, 2 bases remained unmatched. The CDR3 length is 15 residues. This CDR3 is CASSPGQNSNQPQHF. CDR3 nucleotides: TGTGCCAGCTCACCGGGACAGAATAGCAATCAGCCCCAGCATTTT.

The rearrangement joins TRBV19 to TRBJ1-2; weak D call: TRBD1 (6 bases). Germline CDR1 and CDR2: LNHDA and SQIVND (reference sequence). The CDR3 is 14 amino acids. The ends were cut back, 9 bases at V and 4 bases at J, with 18 bases in the middle. The CDR3 DNA is TGTGCCAGCTCACTTACAGGGCTAGCCTATGGCTACACCTTC. Its protein product is CASSLTGLAYGYTF.

This sequence joins TRBV6-1 and TRBJ1-1; unclear D gene. CDR3 length: 13 amino acids. Germline lookup yields CDR1 MNHNS and CDR2 SASEGT. V lost 6 bases to trimming and J lost 6 bases, with 14 bases between them. CDR3 in DNA: TGTGCCAGCAGCTCCCGAGGGAAGGCTGAAGCTTTCTTT. It is translated as CASSSRGKAEAFF.

This rearrangement joins TRBV27 to TRBJ2-7; TRBD1 matches at 10 bases. The V segment lost 2 bases and the J segment 3 bases; nucleotides outside the gene matches: 10. Germline-derived CDR1 and CDR2 are MNHEY and SMNVEV (reference sequence). The CDR3 runs 17 residues. CDR3 residues: CASSLGRTGGHLYEQYF. CDR3 coding DNA: TGTGCCAGCAGTTTAGGCAGGACAGGGGGGCATCTCTACGAGCAGTACTTC.

The rearrangement joins TRBV5-1 to TRBJ2-1, with 10 bases fitting TRBD2. This CDR3 has 16 amino acids. Per the germline V gene, CDR1 is SGHRS and CDR2 is YFSETQ. V was clipped by 4 bases and J by 2 bases; unmatched bases: 6. The CDR3 DNA reads TGCGCCAGCAGCGCCGCTACTAGCGGGGCCTACAATGAGCAGTTCTTC. Translated, it gives CASSAATSGAYNEQFF. Based on the CDR3 plus reference TRBV5-1 and TRBJ2-1, the full variable domain is KAGVTQTPRYLIKTRGQQVTLSCSPISGHRSVSWYQQTPGQGLQFLFEYFSETQRNKGNFPGRFSGRQFSNSRSEMNVSTLELGDSALYLCASSAATSGAYNEQFFGPGTRLTVL.

This chain joins TRBV11-2 and TRBJ2-2; 11 bases match TRBD2. CDR1 SGHAT and CDR2 FQNNGV come from the germline V gene. CDR3 length: 18 amino acids. V was pared by 5 bases and J by 3 bases, with 11 bases of the junction left unmatched. The CDR3 bases are TGTGCCAGCAGCAAAGGCGCTAGCGGGAGGCGATACACCGGGGAGCTGTTTTTT. Encoded protein: CASSKGASGRRYTGELFF. Supplemented by reference TRBV11-2 and TRBJ2-2, the full variable domain reads EAGVAQSPRYKIIEKRQSVAFWCNPISGHATLYWYQQILGQGPKLLIQFQNNGVVDDSQLPKDRFSAERLKGVDSTLKIQPAKLEDSAVYLCASSKGASGRRYTGELFFGEGSRLTVL.

The chain joins TRBV4-1 to TRBJ2-2, with TRBD2 matching 7 bases. J gave up 4 bases and V 2 bases, and 4 bases lay outside the gene matches. CDR1 MGHRA and CDR2 YSYEKL come from the germline V gene. The CDR3 totals 15 residues. The CDR3 protein is CASSQFAGVTGELFF. DNA of the CDR3: TGCGCCAGCAGCCAATTCGCGGGAGTCACCGGGGAGCTGTTTTTT.

The chain couples TRBV27 to TRBJ2-6, with 8 nucleotides matching TRBD1. The CDR3 length is 18 residues. The junction had 9 bases not matched to a gene; V was cut back by 4 bases and J by 1 base. Germline CDR1 reads MNHEY; CDR2 reads SMNVEV (reference sequence). CDR3 residues: CASSSSSRDRSGANVLTF. CDR3 in DNA: TGTGCCAGCAGTTCATCGTCCCGGGACAGGTCTGGGGCCAACGTCCTGACTTTC.

This clone has a single count. The genes are TRBV2 and TRBJ2-1, with D possibly matching TRBD2 (6 bases). Per germline, CDR1 SNHLY and CDR2 FYNNEI. The CDR3 extends over 15 amino acids. With 7 bases removed from V and 4 bases from J, the gap between germline ends came to 17 bases. CDR3 in DNA: TGTGCCAGCAAGGTAGGGCGGGGAGAGTACAATGAGCAGTTCTTC. Translation: CASKVGRGEYNEQFF.

J is TRBJ2-6 and V is TRBV28; possible D gene TRBD1, 6 bases. This CDR3 is built from 17 residues. In germline, CDR1 is MDHEN, CDR2 SYDVKM. V was clipped by 4 bases and J by 0 bases, with 13 bases between them. DNA of the CDR3: TGTGCCAGCAGTTCCGCAGGGGCAGGCTCTGGGGCCAACGTCCTGACTTTC. Protein product: CASSSAGAGSGANVLTF. The full variable domain, its missing parts supplied by reference TRBV28 and TRBJ2-6, is DVKVTQSSRYLVKRTGEKVFLECVQDMDHENMFWYRQDPGLGLRLIYFSYDVKMKEKGDIPEGYSVSREKKERFSLILESASTNQTSMYLCASSSAGAGSGANVLTFGAGSRLTVL.